The clone carrying this T cell receptor beta chain was seen only a few times. What it recognizes is unknown. CDR3 length: 14 amino acids. The germline CDR1 and CDR2 sequences are KGHSH and LQKENI. The V segment lost 6 bases and the J segment 8 bases; nucleotides outside the gene matches: 10. The data were taken from a study of vaccination effects on CD4 cells after COVID-19. Ahead of sequencing, the ViraFEST assay grew antigen-specific CD4+ T cells using viral peptide pools. Cells that had been cultured for ten to eleven days were the source of isolated CD4+ T cells. Two-dose vaccination with either BNT162b2 or mRNA-1273 was given to the participants. Nucleocapsid antibodies were negative in the vaccine recipients, who had never had SARS-CoV-2 infection. On day 3 and again on day 7, half the medium was replaced with IL-2 medium. TCRdb's copy holds only in-frame clones and misses some; the assay was immunoSEQ multiplex PCR. The sample lists around 46,000 clones; around 70% were seen once.

The source was CD4+ T cells from PBMCs cultured with HCoV-OC43 spike peptides, collected after COVID-19 vaccination. Indicated subset: HCoV-OC43 spike overlapping peptide pool stimulation. The gene calls are TRBV18 and TRBJ2-1; 7 bases fit TRBD2. The sequence came from a human donor who received a COVID-19 vaccine. CDR3: CASSPLGREDEQFF. DNA of the CDR3: TGTGCCAGCTCCCCCCTGGGGAGGGAAGATGAGCAGTTCTTC.